The rows below give T cell receptor beta chains drawn from one sample of a study of shared clonotypes between healthy human individuals. TCRdb's table, derived via immunoSEQ multiplex PCR, lists solely in-frame clones and lacks some. The data show about 750,000 clones, 80% to 95% seen once. Sequenced sample: naive CD8+ T cells sorted from blood. The receptors were sampled from a man aged 25 to 45 in good health. Each CDR3 is given with its conserved first and last residue. A D gene is named only where the DNA matches it firmly. Only some rows state a clone size, as once, few, many or a class for expanded clones.

>TRBV10-3|TRBJ2-1|.|.
TGTGCCATCAGGACCGACTTCGATGAGCAGTTCTTC
CAIRTDFDEQFF
>TRBV15|TRBJ1-5|once|.
TGTGCCACCAGCCGGTTTGAAAATCAGCCCCAGCATTTT
CATSRFENQPQHF
>TRBV10-2|TRBJ2-5|once|TRBD2
TGCGCCAGCAAGCCAGGTGGCGGGAGGGGCGAGAAGACCCAGTACTTC
CASKPGGGRGEKTQYF
>TRBV28|TRBJ2-5|.|.
TGTGCCAGCAGTTATAAGGCCCGGGGGGCCCAAGAGACCCAGTACTTC
CASSYKARGAQETQYF
>TRBV19|TRBJ2-7|.|TRBD1
TGTGCCAGTAGTATGACTCAGGGGGACTACGAGCAGTACTTC
CASSMTQGDYEQYF
>TRBV5-5|TRBJ2-3|.|.
TGTGCCAGCAGCCCCCCTCGAGAGTCCACAGATACGCAGTATTTT
CASSPPRESTDTQYF
>TRBV6-5|TRBJ2-5|.|.
TGTGCCAGCAGTTACTCTCCTAACAGACCTCAAGAGACCCAGTACTTC
CASSYSPNRPQETQYF
>TRBV2|TRBJ2-1|.|.
TGTGCCAGCAAACTCGCGTCCGCCCTAGATGAGCAGTTCTTC
CASKLASALDEQFF
>TRBV6-5|TRBJ1-1|.|.
TGTGCCAGCGGGGCAGGCACTGAAGCTTTCTTT
CASGAGTEAFF
>TRBV11-2|TRBJ2-4|once|.
TGTGCCAGCAGTCAAGGTGCTCTGGGCCTTCAGTACTTC
CASSQGALGLQYF
>TRBV29-1|TRBJ1-5|.|.
TGCAGCGTTGACGAAACCCCCGGACAGTGGAGCAATCAGCCCCAGCATTTT
CSVDETPGQWSNQPQHF
>TRBV7-9|TRBJ2-2|.|.
TGTGCCAGCAGCTTAGCGTCGCCACACACCGGGGAGCTGTTTTTT
CASSLASPHTGELFF
>TRBV7-9|TRBJ2-7|.|TRBD1
TGTGCCAGCAGCCACCATGGGACAGGGTCCTACGAGCAGTACTTC
CASSHHGTGSYEQYF
>TRBV7-9|TRBJ1-5|.|TRBD1
TGTGCCAGCAGCCGGACAGGGGCAAGCAATCAGCCCCAGCATTTT
CASSRTGASNQPQHF
>TRBV7-3|TRBJ2-2|.|.
TGTGCCAGCAGCCCCGGCCGGGGTCGGACCGGGGAGCTGTTTTTT
CASSPGRGRTGELFF
>TRBV5-6|TRBJ2-1|.|.
TGTGCCAGCAGACCCCCCGGCAGCTCCTACAATGAGCAGTTCTTC
CASRPPGSSYNEQFF
>TRBV13|TRBJ1-5|.|TRBD1
TGTGCCAGCAGCGATACAGGGGAACGGGGTCAGCCCCAGCATTTT
CASSDTGERGQPQHF
>TRBV6-6|TRBJ2-3|.|TRBD2
TGTGCCAGCAGTCCTTGGACTAGCGCCAGCACAGATACGCAGTATTTT
CASSPWTSASTDTQYF
>TRBV28|TRBJ1-2|.|TRBD1
TGTGCCAGCAGGGAGACAGGGAGTGACTACTATGGCTACACCTTC
CASRETGSDYYGYTF
>TRBV14|TRBJ2-1|.|TRBD1
TGTGCCAGCAGTCCCGGGACAGCTCGCACCAATGAGCAGTTCTTC
CASSPGTARTNEQFF
>TRBV4-3|TRBJ1-5|.|.
TGCGCCAGCAGCCAAGATCGCGACAGCAATCAGCCCCAGCATTTT
CASSQDRDSNQPQHF
>TRBV6-6|TRBJ1-2|.|.
TGTGCCAGCAGCCTACGCAGGGATTACAGGGATGGCTACACCTTC
CASSLRRDYRDGYTF
>TRBV27|TRBJ1-1|.|.
TGTGCCAGCAGTATTACGGGACGGATGAACACTGAAGCTTTCTTT
CASSITGRMNTEAFF
>TRBV28|TRBJ2-3|.|.
TGTGCCAGCAGTTTATCCCTAGCCGAGATAATCACAGATACGCAGTATTTT
CASSLSLAEIITDTQYF
>TRBV7-3|TRBJ2-1|.|.
TGTGCCAGCAGCTCCGTTGGGGGGACCTACAATGAGCAGTTCTTC
CASSSVGGTYNEQFF
>TRBV27|TRBJ2-2|.|.
TGTGCCAGCAGTTTATTCGGGCACGGCACCGGGGAGCTGTTTTTT
CASSLFGHGTGELFF
>TRBV9|TRBJ2-5|.|.
TGTGCCAGCAGCGCCCAAGGACAAGGCGTCCAAGAGACCCAGTACTTC
CASSAQGQGVQETQYF
>TRBV5-4|TRBJ2-5|.|.
TGTGCCAGCAGCTTGATGTCGCCAGGGGAGGAGACCCAGTACTTC
CASSLMSPGEETQYF
>TRBV28|TRBJ2-7|.|TRBD2
TGTGCCAGCAGTTTAGTTGGGGCTAGCGGGTCCTACGAGCAGTACTTC
CASSLVGASGSYEQYF
>TRBV13|TRBJ2-7|.|TRBD2
TGTGCCAGCAGCTTAGTAGGTAGCGGGAGTAACTACGAGCAGTACTTC
CASSLVGSGSNYEQYF
>TRBV7-7|TRBJ2-5|.|TRBD1
TGTGCTAGCAGCTCCCGACAGGGGCAAGAGACCCAGTACTTC
CASSSRQGQETQYF
>TRBV27|TRBJ2-7|.|.
TGTGCCAGCAGTTTAACCTACCCCTACGAGCAGTACTTC
CASSLTYPYEQYF
>TRBV7-9|TRBJ2-1|.|.
TGTGCCAGCAGCCAGGCGGAAGGCCCGGGCAATGAGCAGTTCTTC
CASSQAEGPGNEQFF
>TRBV7-2|TRBJ2-7|.|.
TGTGCCAGCAGCCCGGCGGCGGGACCCCCCTACGAGCAGTACTTC
CASSPAAGPPYEQYF
>TRBV4-2|TRBJ1-1|once|TRBD1
TGTGCCAGCAGCTCTAGACAGGGTATCGCTGAAGCTTTCTTT
CASSSRQGIAEAFF
>TRBV5-6|TRBJ2-1|.|TRBD2
TGTGCCAGCAGCTTGGAAGCCCAACCCGGGACTAGCTTTAGGAATGAGCAGTTCTTC
CASSLEAQPGTSFRNEQFF